The rows below give T cell receptor beta chains drawn from one sample of a study of blood T cell repertoires in COVID-19. Repertoires were generated with immunoSEQ multiplex PCR, while TCRdb's copy carries only in-frame clones and drops some. This sample has about 79,000 clones, with about 89% found just once. Sequencing input: peripheral blood. All receptors derive from a man aged 65 to 79 with active or convalescent COVID-19. CDR3s include the opening cysteine and the closing phenylalanine or tryptophan. A D gene is named only where the DNA matches it firmly. The size entry is marked missing in some rows and otherwise reads once, few, many or a size class.

>TRBV30|TRBJ2-7|NA|TRBD1
TGTGCCTGGAGTAAGGGGGACAGGGTCTTCGAGCAGTACTTC
CAWSKGDRVFEQYF
>TRBV10-2|TRBJ1-1|NA|TRBD1
TGCGCCAGCAGCCTGACAGGGGGCGGGACTGAAGCTTTCTTT
CASSLTGGGTEAFF
>TRBV25-1|TRBJ2-2|few|NA
TGTGCCAGCAGAAAACGGGTCGGGGAGCTGTTTTTT
CASRKRVGELFF
>TRBV7-9|TRBJ2-7|NA|TRBD1
TGTGCCAGCAGCCCAGGGGGCGGTTCCTACGAGCAGTACTTC
CASSPGGGSYEQYF
>TRBV30|TRBJ1-3|few|NA
TGTGCCTGGAGTTTTCTATTAACTGGAAACACCATATATTTT
CAWSFLLTGNTIYF
>TRBV6-5|TRBJ2-5|NA|TRBD1
TGTGCCAGCAGTTTGGACAGGGGGCTGGAGACCCAGTACTTC
CASSLDRGLETQYF
>TRBV29-1|TRBJ1-6|NA|NA
TGCAGCGCCGGGGAAAACAATTCACCCCTCCACTTT
CSAGENNSPLHF
>TRBV5-5|TRBJ2-2|NA|NA
TGTGCCAGCAGCTGGGGTTCCGGGACATGGAACACCGGGGAGCTGTTTTTT
CASSWGSGTWNTGELFF
>TRBV7-9|TRBJ2-1|NA|TRBD2
TGTGCCAGCAGCTCACTAGCGGGCTTTTCCTACAATGAGCAGTTCTTC
CASSSLAGFSYNEQFF
>TRBV5-6|TRBJ2-5|NA|TRBD2
TGTGCCAGCAGCCTTGGACTAGCGGTACAAGAGACCCAGTACTTC
CASSLGLAVQETQYF
>TRBV27|TRBJ1-5|NA|NA
TGTGCCAGCAGTTTATCGGGCCATTATAGCAATCAGCCCCAGCATTTT
CASSLSGHYSNQPQHF
>TRBV24-1|TRBJ2-1|NA|TRBD2
TGTGCCACCAGTGAGTACCCCGGGACTACGGCTGGGGAGCAGTTCTTC
CATSEYPGTTAGEQFF
>TRBV6-6|TRBJ2-7|NA|NA
TGTGCCAGCAGTTACTCGTGGAGGGACCCCTACGAGCAGTACTTC
CASSYSWRDPYEQYF
>TRBV15|TRBJ1-2|once|NA
TGTGCCACCAGCAGAGATGGAAGGAGCCGATATGGCTACACCTTC
CATSRDGRSRYGYTF
>TRBV5-1|TRBJ2-1|NA|NA
TGCGCCAGCAGCTGGCTCCCCGAGCGGAATGAGCAGTTCTTC
CASSWLPERNEQFF
>TRBV7-3|TRBJ1-2|NA|NA
TGTGCCAGCAGCTCTGATTTACGGGGAGGGGGTCAGTGGGGTCCTGGCTACACCTTC
CASSSDLRGGGQWGPGYTF
>TRBV28|TRBJ1-2|few|NA
TGTGCCAGCAGTTTGCCGACCACAGGCTATGGCTACACCTTC
CASSLPTTGYGYTF
>TRBV28|TRBJ2-3|once|NA
TGTGCCAGCAGCCCCCTGGGGGCGAGGTTCGATACGCAGTATTTT
CASSPLGARFDTQYF
>TRBV6-2/TRBV6-3|TRBJ1-1|NA|NA
TGTGCCAGCAGTTACGGGCAGCTGAACACTGAAGCTTTCTTT
CASSYGQLNTEAFF
>TRBV4-2|TRBJ2-2|NA|TRBD2
TGTGCCAGCAGCCGGAGGCTAGCGGCAGCTACCGGGGAGCTGTTTTTT
CASSRRLAAATGELFF
>TRBV11-2|TRBJ2-1|few|TRBD2
TGTGCCAGCAGCGATTTCTTTAGCGGGAGGGCCGTTTACAATGAGCAGTTCTTC
CASSDFFSGRAVYNEQFF
>TRBV18|TRBJ1-3|NA|NA
TGTGCCAGCTCCGAGAACTTTCAGGACTCTGGAAACACCATATATTTT
CASSENFQDSGNTIYF
>TRBV7-2|TRBJ2-4|NA|NA
TGTGCCAGCAGCTTAGTTGCAGGCCAATACTCTAACATTCAGTACTTC
CASSLVAGQYSNIQYF
>TRBV2|TRBJ2-5|once|TRBD2
TGTGCCAGCAGTGCCCCTAGCGGGAGGGAGACCCAGTACTTC
CASSAPSGRETQYF
>TRBV29-1|TRBJ2-7|NA|TRBD1
TGCAGCGTTGAAGGACAGGGGTACGAGCAGTACTTC
CSVEGQGYEQYF
>TRBV19|TRBJ1-2|NA|TRBD1
TGTGCCAGTAGTCCCGGGACAGCGCCGCTCGGCTATGGCTACACCTTC
CASSPGTAPLGYGYTF
>TRBV7-2|TRBJ2-4|NA|TRBD1
TGTGCCAGCAGCGATCGGACAGGGGTAGACATTCAGTACTTC
CASSDRTGVDIQYF
>TRBV19|TRBJ1-2|NA|NA
TGTGCCAGTAGTAACCCCGGGACAAAAAATTGGCATGGCTACACCTTC
CASSNPGTKNWHGYTF
>TRBV3-1/TRBV3-2|TRBJ2-3|NA|NA
TGTGCCAGCAGCCCCTATGGTAGAGATGGCACAGATACGCAGTATTTT
CASSPYGRDGTDTQYF
>TRBV11-3|TRBJ2-3|NA|NA
TGTGCCAGCAGCTTACTTACAGGTCCAGATACGCAGTATTTT
CASSLLTGPDTQYF
>TRBV28|TRBJ1-5|many|NA
TGTGCCAGCACCTCCGTGGGGGCAAATCAGCCCCAGCATTTT
CASTSVGANQPQHF
>TRBV9|TRBJ2-3|NA|NA
TGTGCCAGCAGCGTAGGGGCAGGGCTTGGCACAGATACGCAGTATTTT
CASSVGAGLGTDTQYF